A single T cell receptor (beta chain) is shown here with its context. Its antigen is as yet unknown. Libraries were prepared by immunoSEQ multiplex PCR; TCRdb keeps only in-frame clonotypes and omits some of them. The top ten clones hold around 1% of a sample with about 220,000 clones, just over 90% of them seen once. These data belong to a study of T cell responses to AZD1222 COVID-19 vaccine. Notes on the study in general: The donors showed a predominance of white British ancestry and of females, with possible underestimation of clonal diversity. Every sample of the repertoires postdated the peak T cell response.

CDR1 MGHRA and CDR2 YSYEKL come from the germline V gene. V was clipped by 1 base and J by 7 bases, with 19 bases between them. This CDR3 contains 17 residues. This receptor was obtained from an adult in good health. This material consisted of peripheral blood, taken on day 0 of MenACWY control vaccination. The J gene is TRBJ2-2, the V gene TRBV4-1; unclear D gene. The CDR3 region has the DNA TGCGCCAGCAGCCAAGTTGCAAGGGTCCGATGGAGCGGGGAGCTGTTTTTT. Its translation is CASSQVARVRWSGELFF.